The next 7 T cell receptor beta chains were all read from a single sample in a study of OX40 agonist ivuxolimab in advanced cancers. Data came from immunoSEQ multiplex PCR; TCRdb stores just in-frame clones and leaves some out. The table records around 50,000 clones, roughly 90% of them present only once. The sequencing used CD4+ or CD8+ T cells sorted from blood, collected in a trial of the OX40 agonist ivuxolimab. Receptors originate from an adult with an advanced solid tumor such as melanoma, head and neck, liver or kidney cancer.

The genes are TRBV7-8 and TRBJ2-3; TRBD1 agrees at 9 bases. The CDR3 has 15 residues. The junction had 12 bases not matched to a gene; V was cut back by 3 bases and J by 11 bases. Per the germline V gene, CDR1 is SGHVS and CDR2 is FQNEAQ. CDR3: CASSFPGTGSQWQYF. The CDR3 coding sequence is TGTGCCAGCAGCTTCCCCGGGACAGGGTCCCAGTGGCAGTATTTT.

This chain uses TRBV5-1 with TRBJ2-1; D perhaps matches TRBD2 (7 bases). CDR1 is SGHRS, CDR2 YFSETQ, per germline. The CDR3 is 14 residues long. V lost 7 bases to trimming and J lost 7 bases, with 18 bases between them. CDR3 nucleotide sequence: TGCGCCAGCGGGGAGGGTCAGGGGAGGAATGAGCAGTTCTTC. Amino acids: CASGEGQGRNEQFF.

V and J are TRBV10-2 and TRBJ2-3; 13 positions match TRBD2. Germline CDR1 WSHSY, CDR2 SAAADI. The CDR3 has 17 amino acids. The J segment lost 1 base and the V segment lost 4 bases, leaving 5 bases of the junction unmatched. The CDR3 DNA is TGCGCCAGCAGTGGGACTAGCGGGGGTTTACGCACAGATACGCAGTATTTT. This gives the protein CASSGTSGGLRTDTQYF.

The J gene is TRBJ2-1, the V gene TRBV6-6; 12 nucleotides align to TRBD2. After removal of 5 bases from V and 10 bases from J, the junction contained 9 bases not matched to a gene. In germline, CDR1 is MNHNY, CDR2 SVGAGI (reference sequence). The CDR3 spans 15 residues. CDR3 nucleotide sequence: TGTGCCAGCAGTCTTTCGACTAGCGGGAGTTACGAGCAGTTCTTC. This translates into CASSLSTSGSYEQFF.

The V gene is TRBV28, the J gene TRBJ1-2, with D possibly matching TRBD1 (5 bases). V dropped 7 bases and J dropped 7 bases, with 28 bases sitting between them. CDR1 is MDHEN and CDR2 is SYDVKM in the germline V gene. This CDR3 contains 17 residues. CDR3 nucleotide sequence: TGTGCCAGCACCTTCCCTGTGGGGGGGGGAGGGAATGGTGGCTACACCTTC. This gives the protein CASTFPVGGGGNGGYTF.

The chain carries TRBV19 and TRBJ2-3, with D hard to call. Between the trimmed V and J ends, which lost 4 bases and 1 base, there was a span of 15 bases. Germline-derived CDR1 and CDR2 are LNHDA and SQIVND (reference sequence). This CDR3 is built from 16 residues. The CDR3 nucleotides read TGTGCCAGTAGTACCCTGATAGGGATAGGCACAGATACGCAGTATTTT. Protein product: CASSTLIGIGTDTQYF. Drawing the rest from reference TRBV19 and TRBJ2-3, the complete variable domain is DGGITQSPKYLFRKEGQNVTLSCEQNLNHDAMYWYRQDPGQGLRLIYYSQIVNDFQKGDIAEGYSVSREKKESFPLTVTSAQKNPTAFYLCASSTLIGIGTDTQYFGPGTRLTVL.

The genes are TRBV5-4 and TRBJ2-7; TRBD2 matches 14 bases. Per the germline V gene, CDR1 is SGHNT and CDR2 is YYREEE (reference sequence). V lost 4 bases, J lost 2 bases, and 2 bases stayed unmatched. This CDR3 has 15 residues. The CDR3 reads CASSLTSGGAYEQYF. CDR3 DNA sequence: TGTGCCAGCAGCCTGACTAGCGGGGGGGCCTACGAGCAGTACTTC.